Below are 25 T cell receptor beta chains sequenced from a single sample in a study of shared clonotypes between healthy human individuals. Profiled with immunoSEQ multiplex PCR; TCRdb holds only in-frame clones, not every one. The data show about 1 million clones, under 80% seen once. Sequencing was carried out using memory CD4+ T cells sorted from blood. As for subset: CD45RA-negative fraction. These receptors were taken from a man aged 18 to 29 in good health.

This chain connects TRBV6-1 to TRBJ1-1; 8 nucleotides align to TRBD1. In germline, CDR1 is MNHNS, CDR2 SASEGT. The ends lost 5 bases at V and 7 bases at J; junction bases unmatched: 9. The CDR3 sequence is 14 residues long. The CDR3: CASSLRTGSFEAFF. For the CDR3, the DNA is TGTGCCAGCAGTTTGAGGACAGGGAGTTTTGAAGCTTTCTTT.

This sequence joins TRBV6-1 and TRBJ1-1; D is ambiguous. Trimming shortened V by 6 bases and J by 5 bases, and 10 bases separated the two germline ends. There are 12 residues in the CDR3. Germline V gene data show CDR1 as MNHNS and CDR2 as SASEGT. CDR3: CASSHLGTEAFF. Written as DNA, the CDR3 is TGTGCCAGCAGCCATTTGGGGACTGAAGCTTTCTTT.

The J gene is TRBJ1-6, the V gene TRBV28; D is ambiguous. V was trimmed by 1 base and J by 6 bases, leaving 7 bases between them. Per germline, CDR1 MDHEN and CDR2 SYDVKM. The CDR3 length is 14 residues. CDR3: CASSLLQSNSPLHF. CDR3 in DNA: TGTGCCAGCAGTTTATTACAGAGTAATTCACCCCTCCACTTT.

The V and J genes are TRBV6-5 and TRBJ1-1; perhaps TRBD1 as D (5 bases). The CDR3 sequence is 15 residues long. V was shortened by 5 bases and J by 6 bases, with 19 bases between the two germline ends. Germline V gene data show CDR1 as MNHEY and CDR2 as SVGAGI. The CDR3 protein is CASSAFGGLEAEAFF. CDR3 DNA: TGTGCCAGCAGTGCCTTCGGGGGTTTAGAGGCTGAAGCTTTCTTT.

Here the CDR3 DNA reads TGTGCCAGCAGCGCTTTAGGGGATCAGCCCCAGCATTTT. Its translation is CASSALGDQPQHF. The chain has TRBV9 and TRBJ1-5, with TRBD1 as a possible D gene (5 bases). Germline CDR1 is SGDLS and CDR2 is YYNGEE. V shed 3 bases and J shed 5 bases, with 9 bases lying between them. The CDR3 is made up of 13 amino acids.

Remarks on this clone: The germline gene is not matched at one end of the junction; a read error may be the cause. This chain joins TRBV5-3 and TRBJ1-6; D remains ambiguous. TRBV5-3 is assigned to the ORF class and has an uncertain function. The CDR3 loop spans 15 amino acids. The CDR3 here is CASSYRTPDNSPLHF. The CDR3 DNA follows: TGTGCCAGCAGCTACCGGACGCCGGATAATTCACCCCTCCACTTT.

V and J are TRBV19 and TRBJ1-6, with D tentatively TRBD1 (5 bases). The CDR3 sequence is 15 residues long. Trimming left V 6 bases short and J 10 bases short, with 19 bases between. Germline CDR1 is LNHDA and CDR2 is SQIVND (reference sequence). The CDR3 region has the DNA TGTGCCAGTAGCGAAACCGGGACGGGTTCATCACCCCTCCACTTT. Protein product: CASSETGTGSSPLHF.

The chain employs TRBV28 and TRBJ1-6, with 8 bases lining up with TRBD1. J was trimmed by 10 bases and V by 6 bases; bases with no gene match: 11. This CDR3 region has 15 residues. Germline V gene lookup returns CDR1 MDHEN and CDR2 SYDVKM. In DNA form, the CDR3 reads TGTGCCAGCAGCCAAACCGGGACAGGAATCTCACCCCTCCACTTT. This encodes CASSQTGTGISPLHF.

The chain recombines TRBV6-5 with TRBJ2-1; D remains ambiguous. Trimming took 5 bases from V and 7 from J, leaving 12 bases between them. Germline assignment: CDR1 MNHEY and CDR2 SVGAGI. This CDR3 is built from 13 residues. CDR3 residues: CASSNYIGNEQFF. The CDR3 DNA follows: TGTGCCAGCAGTAACTACATTGGGAATGAGCAGTTCTTC.

The chain has TRBV5-8 and TRBJ2-2; TRBD1 aligns across 8 bases. The CDR3 runs to 17 residues. After removal of 2 bases from V and 1 base from J, the junction contained 7 bases not matched to a gene. Germline CDR1 SGHTS, CDR2 YDEGEE. CDR3 DNA sequence: TGTGCCAGCAGCTTAGGTTTCGGGACAGGGAACACCGGGGAGCTGTTTTTT. Translated, it gives CASSLGFGTGNTGELFF.

This sequence joins TRBV6-1 and TRBJ2-1; weak D call: TRBD1 (5 bases). This CDR3 is built from 15 residues. V dropped 1 base and J dropped 0 bases, with 7 bases sitting between them. Germline V gene lookup returns CDR1 MNHNS and CDR2 SASEGT. Here the CDR3 reads CASSEGGRSYNEQFF. In nucleotides, the CDR3 is TGTGCCAGCAGTGAAGGGGGCCGCTCCTACAATGAGCAGTTCTTC.

Ten or more counts support this clone. The V and J genes are TRBV4-3 and TRBJ2-1; 16 bases are shared with TRBD2. This CDR3 contains 16 residues. With V trimmed by 4 bases and J by 9 bases, 6 bases remained unmatched. Germline CDR1 and CDR2: LGHNA and YSLEER. The CDR3 spells CASSLGTSGRAGEQFF. The DNA for the CDR3 is TGCGCCAGCAGCCTCGGGACTAGCGGGAGGGCGGGTGAGCAGTTCTTC.

A few counts support this clone. V is TRBV5-1 and J is TRBJ2-5; D may be TRBD2 (7 bases). CDR1 and CDR2 from the germline V gene are SGHRS and YFSETQ. The CDR3 length is 13 residues. V was clipped by 6 bases and J by 4 bases, with 13 bases between them. Here the CDR3 reads CASNYREGETQYF. CDR3 in DNA: TGCGCCAGCAACTACAGGGAGGGAGAGACCCAGTACTTC.

Regarding this clone: Distinct nucleotide sequences in the sample also encode this CDR3. CDR3 DNA: TGTGCCAGCAGCTTACTAGCGGGAGTAGGGAATGAGCAGTTCTTC. Translated, it gives CASSLLAGVGNEQFF. The chain carries TRBV7-2 and TRBJ2-1; 10 bases align to TRBD2. Germline CDR1 and CDR2: SGHTA and FQGNSA. CDR3 size: 15 residues. V lost 2 bases to trimming and J lost 7 bases; unmatched junction nucleotides: 5.

This clone was recorded only once. This chain uses TRBV11-2 with TRBJ2-5, with a weak D call TRBD2 (7 bases). In germline, CDR1 is SGHAT, CDR2 FQNNGV. This CDR3 is 15 amino acids long. Trimming removed 0 bases from V and 9 bases from J, with 17 bases in between. CDR3 amino acids: CASSLDGQREGSQYF. CDR3 bases: TGTGCCAGCAGCTTAGATGGACAGCGGGAAGGGTCCCAGTACTTC. Complete variable domain (other parts from reference TRBV11-2 and TRBJ2-5): EAGVAQSPRYKIIEKRQSVAFWCNPISGHATLYWYQQILGQGPKLLIQFQNNGVVDDSQLPKDRFSAERLKGVDSTLKIQPAKLEDSAVYLCASSLDGQREGSQYFGPGTRLLVL.

The chain employs TRBV2 and TRBJ2-1; D is ambiguous. This CDR3 comprises 13 residues. V was pared by 0 bases and J by 7 bases, with 7 bases between. In germline, CDR1 is SNHLY, CDR2 FYNNEI. CDR3: CASSEARANEQFF. The CDR3 DNA sequence: TGTGCCAGCAGTGAAGCGCGAGCGAATGAGCAGTTCTTC.

This chain joins TRBV5-4 and TRBJ1-4; D might be TRBD1 (5 bases). Trimming cost V 4 bases and J 8 bases, with 12 bases left between them. The length of the CDR3 is 13 residues. Germline loops: CDR1 SGHNT, CDR2 YYREEE (reference sequence). CDR3 sequence: CASSVTGREKLFF. The CDR3 nucleotides are TGTGCCAGCAGCGTGACGGGACGCGAAAAACTGTTTTTT.

This clone was recorded only once. The CDR3 sequence: CASSLGTSGMTSTDTQYF. The CDR3 DNA reads TGTGCCAGCAGCTTAGGGACTAGCGGGATGACTAGCACAGATACGCAGTATTTT. V gene TRBV5-6 combines with J gene TRBJ2-3, with 13 bases lining up with TRBD2. With 2 bases clipped from V and 0 bases from J, the junction kept 6 bases outside the gene matches. Per germline, CDR1 SGHDT and CDR2 YYEEEE. The CDR3 has 18 residues.

This clone was detected only once. The chain employs TRBV5-1 and TRBJ2-3; no clear D gene. V shed 4 bases and J shed 0 bases, with 6 bases lying between them. This CDR3 has 13 residues. Germline V CDR1 and CDR2: SGHRS, YFSETQ. The CDR3 nucleotides are TGCGCCAGCAGCCCCGTTAGCACAGATACGCAGTATTTT. Its translation is CASSPVSTDTQYF.

The chain links TRBV18 to TRBJ2-2, with D perhaps being TRBD1 or TRBD2 (5 bases each). Trimming left V 2 bases short and J 1 base short, with 14 bases between. The CDR3 length is 17 residues. Germline lookup yields CDR1 KGHSH and CDR2 LQKENI. CDR3 residues: CASSPEGSRRNTGELFF. The CDR3 DNA follows: TGTGCCAGCTCACCAGAGGGGAGTCGGAGGAACACCGGGGAGCTGTTTTTT.

The rearrangement uses TRBV5-8 and TRBJ1-2, with unresolved D. Trimming took 4 bases from V and 7 from J, leaving 8 bases between them. Germline-derived CDR1 and CDR2 are SGHTS and YDEGEE. This CDR3 comprises 11 residues. This CDR3 is CASSIYGGYTF. In nucleotides, the CDR3 is TGTGCCAGCAGCATATATGGTGGCTACACCTTC.

The chain combines TRBV2 with TRBJ2-7, with 8 bases matching TRBD1. This CDR3 spans 15 amino acids. With V trimmed by 4 bases and J by 4 bases, 9 bases remained unmatched. Germline CDR1 reads SNHLY; CDR2 reads FYNNEI. Here the CDR3 reads CASSVRDRRYYEQYF. In DNA, the CDR3 is TGTGCCAGCAGTGTCCGGGACAGGAGGTATTACGAGCAGTACTTC.

This sequence joins TRBV6-5 and TRBJ1-6; tentative D call: TRBD1 (5 bases). Germline V gene sequence: CDR1 MNHEY, CDR2 SVGAGI. Deletions cut 8 bases from V and 9 bases from J, with 17 bases between. This CDR3 contains 14 residues. Here the CDR3 reads CASSKGLEGSPLHF. As DNA, the CDR3 is TGTGCCAGCTCGAAGGGGCTAGAGGGTTCACCCCTCCACTTT.

The rearrangement links TRBV11-2 to TRBJ2-7; the D gene could be TRBD1 or TRBD2 (6 bases each). CDR3 length equals 15 residues. Germline V gives CDR1 SGHAT, CDR2 FQNNGV. The ends were cut back, 8 bases at V and 3 bases at J, with 20 bases in the middle. CDR3 region: CASADYTGAGYEQYF. CDR3 nucleotides: TGTGCCAGCGCGGACTACACGGGGGCGGGCTACGAGCAGTACTTC.

The J gene is TRBJ2-7, the V gene TRBV14; 10 nucleotides match TRBD2. Germline loops: CDR1 SGHDN, CDR2 FVKESK. The J segment lost 3 bases and the V segment lost 4 bases, leaving 6 bases of the junction unmatched. The CDR3 contains 15 residues. The CDR3 loop is CASSPPSGGIYEQYF. DNA for the CDR3: TGTGCCAGCAGCCCCCCTAGCGGGGGAATCTACGAGCAGTACTTC.